This entry lists 8 T cell receptor beta chains sequenced from one sample in a study of blood T cell repertoires in COVID-19. Produced via immunoSEQ multiplex PCR; TCRdb's table is partial and in-frame only. The profile shows roughly 200,000 clones, almost 90% of them singletons. Specimen: peripheral blood. The receptors originated from a man between 18 and 35 years old with active or convalescent COVID-19.

The chain carries TRBV6-2 or TRBV6-3 and TRBJ1-2; D perhaps matches TRBD1 (5 bases). Germline V lookup: CDR1 MNHEY, CDR2 SVGEGT. Deletions cut 5 bases from V and 2 bases from J, with 15 bases between. The CDR3 sequence is 15 residues long. The CDR3 DNA follows: TGTGCCAGCAGTCCGAGACAGTTCTGGAACTATGGCTACACCTTC. The encoded protein is CASSPRQFWNYGYTF.

The chain employs TRBV24-1 and TRBJ2-1; TRBD2 matches at 9 bases. The CDR3 contains 16 residues. Looked up from germline, CDR1 is KGHDR and CDR2 is SFDVKD. J gave up 4 bases and V 0 bases, and 3 bases lay outside the gene matches. CDR3 in DNA: TGTGCCACCAGTGATTTGGGGCTAGCGGGGTACAATGAGCAGTTCTTC. This sequence encodes CATSDLGLAGYNEQFF.

The rearrangement uses TRBV5-5 and TRBJ1-5; D not certain. The CDR3 runs to 13 residues. CDR1 and CDR2 from the germline V gene are SGHKS and YYEKEE (reference sequence). Trimming took off 1 base at V and 2 bases at J, with 4 bases between the two ends. The CDR3: CASSLQGNQPQHF. CDR3 DNA: TGTGCCAGCAGCTTGCAGGGCAATCAGCCCCAGCATTTT. The whole variable domain, remainder taken from reference TRBV5-5 and TRBJ1-5, is DAGVTQSPTHLIKTRGQQVTLRCSPISGHKSVSWYQQVLGQGPQFIFQYYEKEERGRGNFPDRFSARQFPNYSSELNVNALLLGDSALYLCASSLQGNQPQHFGDGTRLSIL.

The rearrangement links TRBV2 to TRBJ2-3; D might be TRBD2 (6 bases). This CDR3 has 17 amino acids. The germline V and J ends were trimmed by 4 bases and 5 bases, with 22 bases remaining between them. Germline values: CDR1 SNHLY, CDR2 FYNNEI. CDR3 amino acids: CASSVVGGGGMLDTQYF. The CDR3, as DNA: TGTGCCAGCAGTGTGGTTGGTGGCGGCGGGATGCTAGATACGCAGTATTTT.

CDR3 bases: TGTGCCAGCAGCTACGGGACAGGGATCTACTACGAGCAGTACTTC. As protein: CASSYGTGIYYEQYF. V and J are TRBV27 and TRBJ2-7; 9 bases are a match to TRBD1. Germline assignment: CDR1 MNHEY and CDR2 SMNVEV (reference sequence). The CDR3 sequence is 15 residues long. J lost 3 bases, V lost 6 bases, and 9 bases had no gene match.

This clone turned up a few times. This chain joins TRBV6-5 and TRBJ1-1; 10 bases align to TRBD1. J lost 7 bases, V lost 6 bases, and 8 bases had no gene match. Per germline, CDR1 MNHEY and CDR2 SVGAGI. The CDR3 is 14 amino acids. The CDR3 bases are TGTGCCAGCAGGACGGACAGGGGGAAGGATGAAGCTTTCTTT. Translating gives CASRTDRGKDEAFF.

The genes are TRBV6-2 or TRBV6-3 and TRBJ2-7, with D perhaps TRBD1 (6 bases). The germline V gene has CDR1 MNHEY and CDR2 SVGEGT. The CDR3 runs 11 residues. V lost 6 bases, J lost 11 bases, and 14 bases lay in between. The CDR3 nucleotides are TGTGCCAGCAGATACAATAACAGGGAGTACTTC. Its translation is CASRYNNREYF.

This clone was detected only once. The chain recombines TRBV4-3 with TRBJ2-1; 7 nucleotides agree with TRBD2. The CDR3 sequence is 14 residues long. CDR1 and CDR2 from the germline V gene are LGHNA and YSLEER. J gave up 9 bases and V 2 bases, and 7 bases lay outside the gene matches. The DNA of the CDR3 is TGCGCCAGCAGCCAAATCGCGGGAGTTAGTGAGCAGTTCTTC. The encoded protein is CASSQIAGVSEQFF.